This TCR beta chain was found in a study of T cell repertoires in cytomegalovirus infection. CDR1 and CDR2 (germline): LNHDA, SQIVND (reference sequence). This CDR3 contains 15 residues. V shed 6 bases and J shed 6 bases, with 18 bases lying between them. This clonotype was counted a few times. MiXCR was run by TCRdb on the reads, yielding one entry per CDR3 protein. The sample comprises fewer than 300,000 distinct CDR3 sequences, over 20% of which are singletons, and roughly 13% rests with the top ten. V and J are TRBV19 and TRBJ1-5; D is perhaps TRBD1 (6 bases). The sequence was obtained from a human donor in good health (CMV status not recorded). Some clones in this sample may be carry-over from other donors' samples. Source material: PBMCs. The CDR3: CASSSYQGRRQPQHF. In DNA, the CDR3 is TGTGCCAGTAGCAGTTATCAGGGGAGGCGTCAGCCCCAGCATTTT.